This passage covers 24 T cell receptor beta chains from one sample sequenced in a study of beta chain features in type 1 diabetes. The sequenced template was cDNA made from the entire isolated RNA. Sequenced by immunoSEQ multiplex PCR; TCRdb stores in-frame clones only, minus some. The sample consists of hundreds of thousands of clones, 30% of them appearing once. Sequencing was done on a sample of naive CD4+ T cells from blood. These receptors were taken from a man aged 18 to 30 in good health.

This clone came up a few times. The J gene is TRBJ2-5, the V gene TRBV5-1; perhaps D is TRBD1 or TRBD2 (5 bases each). The germline V gene has CDR1 SGHRS and CDR2 YFSETQ. V gave up 1 base and J gave up 6 bases, with 19 bases separating them. The CDR3 is made up of 16 amino acids. CDR3 loop: CASSLPSGPAVKTQYF. CDR3 sequence (DNA): TGCGCCAGCAGCTTGCCCTCGGGACCGGCTGTGAAGACCCAGTACTTC.

Only a few counts were recorded for this clone. This chain uses TRBV18 with TRBJ2-7, with D perhaps given as TRBD1 or TRBD2 (6 bases each). The CDR3 runs to 14 residues. Between the trimmed V and J ends, which lost 6 bases and 2 bases, there was a span of 14 bases. CDR1 is KGHSH, CDR2 LQKENI, per germline. Written as DNA, the CDR3 is TGTGCCAGCTCCCCCGACAGGACTACCTACGAGCAGTACTTC. This translates into CASSPDRTTYEQYF. The variable domain in full, completed from reference TRBV18 and TRBJ2-7, reads NAGVMQNPRHLVRRRGQEARLRCSPMKGHSHVYWYRQLPEEGLKFMVYLQKENIIDESGMPKERFSAEFPKEGPSILRIQQVVRGDSAAYFCASSPDRTTYEQYFGPGTRLTVT.

The chain uses TRBV6-6 and TRBJ1-1; D is ambiguous. The ends were cut back, 5 bases at V and 5 bases at J, with 12 bases in the middle. The CDR3 is 13 amino acids. Germline assignment: CDR1 MNHNY and CDR2 SVGAGI (reference sequence). CDR3 DNA: TGTGCCAGCAGTGAGACAAGTGGAACTGAAGCTTTCTTT. This encodes CASSETSGTEAFF.

This clone was seen a few times. The chain carries TRBV27 and TRBJ2-3; D might be TRBD2 (5 bases). Germline values: CDR1 MNHEY, CDR2 SMNVEV (reference sequence). This CDR3 has 14 amino acids. V dropped 6 bases and J dropped 1 base, with 11 bases sitting between them. The CDR3 loop reads CASRISGRTDTQYF. In nucleotides, the CDR3 is TGTGCCAGCAGAATCAGCGGCCGCACAGATACGCAGTATTTT.

This clone was seen more than once but under ten times. The chain joins TRBV28 to TRBJ2-5; 8 positions match TRBD1. The V and J ends lost 4 bases and 0 bases, in that order; junction bases with no gene match: 4. Germline values: CDR1 MDHEN, CDR2 SYDVKM. There are 15 residues in the CDR3. The CDR3 region has the DNA TGTGCCAGCAGTTCAGCAGGGGGCTACCAAGAGACCCAGTACTTC. It translates to CASSSAGGYQETQYF.

The CDR3 is CASSLSYNEQFF. The DNA for the CDR3 is TGTGCCAGCAGCTTAAGCTACAATGAGCAGTTCTTC. The chain joins TRBV5-4 to TRBJ2-1; D not resolved. This CDR3 contains 12 residues. Germline lookup yields CDR1 SGHNT and CDR2 YYREEE (reference sequence). Trimming stripped 2 bases from V and 3 bases from J, with 3 bases between. The full variable domain, rest sourced from reference TRBV5-4 and TRBJ2-1, is ETGVTQSPTHLIKTRGQQVTLRCSSQSGHNTVSWYQQALGQGPQFIFQYYREEENGRGNFPPRFSGLQFPNYSSELNVNALELDDSALYLCASSLSYNEQFFGPGTRLTVL.

V usage is TRBV30 and J usage is TRBJ2-7, with D hard to call. The CDR3 is 11 amino acids. The V end lost 3 bases, the J end lost 2 bases, and 5 bases lay between the germline ends. Germline assignment: CDR1 GTSNPN and CDR2 SVGIG (reference sequence). CDR3 in amino acids: CAWSIAYEQYF. The CDR3, as DNA: TGTGCCTGGAGCATAGCCTACGAGCAGTACTTC.

The chain uses TRBV5-1 and TRBJ2-5; a weak D match, TRBD2 (5 bases). Trimming pared 4 bases from V and 5 bases from J, leaving 9 bases between. This CDR3 is 12 amino acids long. CDR1 and CDR2 from the germline V gene are SGHRS and YFSETQ. This chain's CDR3 is CASSVDSETQYF. In nucleotides, the CDR3 is TGCGCCAGCAGCGTGGACTCGGAGACCCAGTACTTC.

This clone was counted only a few times. Different DNA sequences within this sample yield the same CDR3. This rearrangement joins TRBV5-1 to TRBJ2-7, with D tentatively TRBD2 (6 bases). This CDR3 has 13 residues. Trimming removed 0 bases from V and 4 bases from J, with 8 bases in between. Germline V gene lookup returns CDR1 SGHRS and CDR2 YFSETQ. This CDR3 reads CASSLGLVYEQYF. The DNA of the CDR3 is TGCGCCAGCAGCTTGGGACTAGTGTACGAGCAGTACTTC.

This chain joins TRBV7-9 and TRBJ2-1; the D is unclear. The CDR3 has 13 residues. CDR1 and CDR2 from the germline V gene are SEHNR and FQNEAQ (reference sequence). Deletions cut 3 bases from V and 2 bases from J, with 5 bases between. This CDR3 is CASSFETYNEQFF. The CDR3 DNA reads TGTGCCAGCAGCTTCGAGACCTACAATGAGCAGTTCTTC.

The chain joins TRBV28 to TRBJ2-1; D possibly uses TRBD1 or TRBD2 (5 bases each). The CDR3 length is 12 residues. Germline assignment: CDR1 MDHEN and CDR2 SYDVKM. Trimming removed 2 bases from V and 15 bases from J, with 14 bases in between. Written as DNA, the CDR3 is TGTGCCAGCAGTTTAAGTGGGACGACTACGTTCTTC. This sequence encodes CASSLSGTTTFF.

The chain has TRBV19 and TRBJ1-2; possible D gene TRBD1, 6 bases. Trimming cost V 5 bases and J 3 bases, with 13 bases left between them. Germline CDR1 is LNHDA and CDR2 is SQIVND (reference sequence). The CDR3 is 14 amino acids. CDR3 protein: CASSYRQEDYGYTF. The CDR3 region has the DNA TGTGCCAGTAGTTACCGACAGGAGGACTATGGCTACACCTTC. The variable domain in full, with the rest retrieved from reference TRBV19 and TRBJ1-2, is DGGITQSPKYLFRKEGQNVTLSCEQNLNHDAMYWYRQDPGQGLRLIYYSQIVNDFQKGDIAEGYSVSREKKESFPLTVTSAQKNPTAFYLCASSYRQEDYGYTFGSGTRLTVV.

The J gene is TRBJ2-1, the V gene TRBV5-1; the match to TRBD1 covers 8 bases. The germline gives CDR1 SGHRS, CDR2 YFSETQ. CDR3 length equals 16 residues. The V gene end was trimmed by 4 bases and the J gene end by 3 bases; junction bases not matched to a gene: 9. The CDR3 bases are TGCGCCAGCAGCCCCGCAGGGGGCGAGGGCTACAATGAGCAGTTCTTC. Its translation: CASSPAGGEGYNEQFF.

This CDR3 reads CASSVSGRTDTQYF. CDR3 nucleotides: TGTGCCAGCAGTGTTAGCGGCCGCACAGATACGCAGTATTTT. The chain is built from TRBV6-6 and TRBJ2-3; possible D gene TRBD2, 6 bases. Germline V gives CDR1 MNHNY, CDR2 SVGAGI (reference sequence). The CDR3 loop spans 14 amino acids. The ends were cut back, 5 bases at V and 1 base at J, with 10 bases in the middle.

The rearrangement joins TRBV29-1 to TRBJ2-7; the match to TRBD2 covers 7 bases. V gave up 7 bases and J gave up 3 bases; unmatched junction bases: 3. The CDR3 consists of 11 residues. Germline values: CDR1 SQVTM, CDR2 ANQGSEA. CDR3 bases: TGCAGCGGATCTAGCGGCTACGAGCAGTACTTC. This sequence encodes CSGSSGYEQYF.

V is TRBV30 and J is TRBJ2-5, with D uncertain. This CDR3 contains 15 residues. Germline lookup yields CDR1 GTSNPN and CDR2 SVGIG (reference sequence). V dropped 0 bases and J dropped 1 base, with 12 bases sitting between them. The CDR3 DNA reads as TGTGCCTGGAGTGTACAACTCGCAGCCCAAGAGACCCAGTACTTC. Its protein product is CAWSVQLAAQETQYF.

This chain uses TRBV30 with TRBJ2-7, with TRBD2 matching 7 bases. Germline loops: CDR1 GTSNPN, CDR2 SVGIG (reference sequence). V was pared by 0 bases and J by 7 bases, with 9 bases of the junction left unmatched. The length of the CDR3 is 14 residues. CDR3 coding DNA: TGTGCCTGGAGTGTGGGTGGGAGGGATAGAGAGCAGTACTTC. Protein: CAWSVGGRDREQYF.

The V call is TRBV5-1, the J call TRBJ2-2; TRBD2 is a possible D gene (5 bases). V was trimmed by 0 bases and J by 5 bases, leaving 8 bases between them. The CDR3 runs 14 residues. Germline loops: CDR1 SGHRS, CDR2 YFSETQ. In DNA form, the CDR3 reads TGCGCCAGCAGCTTGGGACTACAAACCGGGGAGCTGTTTTTT. This encodes CASSLGLQTGELFF. Drawing the rest from reference TRBV5-1 and TRBJ2-2, the complete variable domain is KAGVTQTPRYLIKTRGQQVTLSCSPISGHRSVSWYQQTPGQGLQFLFEYFSETQRNKGNFPGRFSGRQFSNSRSEMNVSTLELGDSALYLCASSLGLQTGELFFGEGSRLTVL.

This clone was recorded only once. This chain links TRBV28 with TRBJ2-3; TRBD1 might be the D (6 bases). The ends were cut back, 5 bases at V and 4 bases at J, with 16 bases in the middle. CDR1 and CDR2 (germline): MDHEN, SYDVKM. The CDR3 has 15 amino acids. CDR3 sequence: CASSTPLSGADTQYF. In DNA form, the CDR3 reads TGTGCCAGCAGTACTCCTCTATCAGGGGCAGATACGCAGTATTTT.

The chain combines TRBV2 with TRBJ1-1, with 8 bases matching TRBD1. In germline, CDR1 is SNHLY, CDR2 FYNNEI. The CDR3 contains 14 residues. J was trimmed by 5 bases and V by 6 bases; bases with no gene match: 8. The CDR3 spells CASRTGTGGTEAFF. The CDR3, as DNA: TGTGCCAGCAGGACCGGGACAGGAGGAACTGAAGCTTTCTTT.

The J gene is TRBJ2-7, the V gene TRBV7-2; D gene unclear. Germline V CDR1 and CDR2: SGHTA, FQGNSA. The V end lost 5 bases, the J end lost 5 bases, and 7 bases lay between the germline ends. The CDR3 is made up of 11 amino acids. The CDR3 nucleotides are TGTGCCAGCAGCCCATATGACGAGCAGTACTTC. This sequence encodes CASSPYDEQYF.

The genes are TRBV7-8 and TRBJ2-7; 10 bases are a match to TRBD2. Losses at the gene ends were 4 bases for V and 0 bases for J; bases not matched to a gene: 3. The CDR3 consists of 15 residues. Germline CDR1 SGHVS, CDR2 FQNEAQ. In DNA, the CDR3 is TGTGCCAGCAGCTACAGACTAGCGGGCTCCTACGAGCAGTACTTC. Amino acid sequence: CASSYRLAGSYEQYF.

CDR3: CASSAYRVGGIQYF. The CDR3 bases are TGTGCCAGCAGCGCGTACAGGGTCGGAGGCATTCAGTACTTC. The rearrangement joins TRBV7-2 to TRBJ2-4, with D possibly matching TRBD1 (6 bases). CDR1 and CDR2 from the germline V gene are SGHTA and FQGNSA. Trimming pared 5 bases from V and 9 bases from J, leaving 17 bases between. The CDR3 loop spans 14 amino acids.

The chain couples TRBV6-5 to TRBJ1-2; perhaps TRBD1 as D (5 bases). CDR3 length equals 12 residues. Germline CDR1 reads MNHEY; CDR2 reads SVGAGI. Trimming cost V 5 bases and J 6 bases, with 10 bases left between them. The CDR3 nucleotides are TGTGCCAGCAGTCAGGGTTTTGATGGCTACACCTTC. Protein product: CASSQGFDGYTF.